A selection of T cell receptor beta chains follows, all from one sample in a study of shared clonotypes between healthy human individuals. TCRdb keeps only in-frame clones here, not all; method: immunoSEQ multiplex PCR. The sample lists fewer than 1.8 million clones; 98% to 99% were seen once. Sequencing used naive CD4+ T cells sorted from blood. These receptor sequences come from a young man in good health. The CDR3 runs from the conserved cysteine through the conserved F or W. D genes are given only for firm matches.

>.|TRBJ2-1|TRBV25-1
TGTGCCAGCAGTGAACCCTTAGGAGAGCAGTTCTTC
CASSEPLGEQFF
>TRBD1|TRBJ1-2|TRBV5-8
TGTGCCAGCAGCTTGGCCCCCGGACAGGGGGTATATGGCTACACCTTC
CASSLAPGQGVYGYTF
>.|TRBJ1-1|TRBV11-2
TGTGCCAGCAGCTTAGCCGGCGGTTTTAGGGAAGGCACTGAAGCTTTCTTT
CASSLAGGFREGTEAFF
>.|TRBJ1-4|TRBV5-1
TGCGCCAGCAGCTTGGCTGGGTTTTCTGAAAAACTGTTTTTT
CASSLAGFSEKLFF
>TRBD2|TRBJ2-1|TRBV2
TGTGCCAGCACCTGGACTAGCGGTTACAATGAGCAGTTCTTC
CASTWTSGYNEQFF
>.|TRBJ2-1|TRBV2
TGTGCCAGCAGCGAGGGAACCTTCGGCCATGAGCAGTTCTTC
CASSEGTFGHEQFF
>.|TRBJ2-1|TRBV7-9
TGTGCCAGCAGGCCTGTGGCACTTACCTACAATGAGCAGTTCTTC
CASRPVALTYNEQFF
>.|TRBJ1-2|TRBV7-2
TGTGCCAGCAGCCCCAATCTCGATGGCTACACCTTC
CASSPNLDGYTF
>.|TRBJ2-7|TRBV7-2
TGTGCCAGCAGCTTAGCGCGGGGTCAGGGGACCTACGAGCAGTACTTC
CASSLARGQGTYEQYF
>TRBD1|TRBJ2-7|TRBV6-1
TGTGCCAGCAGCTGGACAGGGGGCTACGAGCAGTACTTC
CASSWTGGYEQYF
>.|TRBJ1-4|TRBV10-3
TGTGCCATCAGTGAGTCGGGGCGTGAAAAACTGTTTTTT
CAISESGREKLFF
>TRBD1|TRBJ1-1|TRBV5-4
TGTGCCAGCAGCCCTCCGGGACAGGGGGCATTAGCTTTCTTT
CASSPPGQGALAFF
>.|TRBJ2-7|TRBV11-2
TGTGCCAGCAGCTTAGAGGCTGGGTTCCCCTACGAGCAGTACTTC
CASSLEAGFPYEQYF